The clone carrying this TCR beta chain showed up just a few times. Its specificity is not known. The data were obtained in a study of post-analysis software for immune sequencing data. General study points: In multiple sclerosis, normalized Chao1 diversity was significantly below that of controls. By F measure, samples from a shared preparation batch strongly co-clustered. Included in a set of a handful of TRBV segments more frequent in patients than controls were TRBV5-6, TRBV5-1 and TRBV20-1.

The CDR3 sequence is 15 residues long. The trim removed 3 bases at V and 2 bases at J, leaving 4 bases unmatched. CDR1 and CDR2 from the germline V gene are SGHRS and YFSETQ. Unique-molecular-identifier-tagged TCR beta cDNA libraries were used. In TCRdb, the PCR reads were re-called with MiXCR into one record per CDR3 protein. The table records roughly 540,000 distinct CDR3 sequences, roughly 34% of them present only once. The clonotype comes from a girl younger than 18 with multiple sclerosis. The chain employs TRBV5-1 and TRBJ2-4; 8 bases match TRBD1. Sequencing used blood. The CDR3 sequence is CASSSGGASKNIQYF. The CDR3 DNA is TGCGCCAGCAGCTCAGGGGGCGCTTCCAAAAACATTCAGTACTTC.